Sequencing of this T cell receptor (beta chain) was carried out in a study of T-cell reconstitution after alpha-beta-depleted transplantation in children. CDR3 length: 14 residues. V was pared by 3 bases and J by 11 bases, with 22 bases between. Germline V gene sequence: CDR1 DFQATT, CDR2 SNEGSKA (reference sequence). Unique molecular identifiers were incorporated when the TCRbeta library was constructed. TCRdb re-derived calls from the PCR reads in MiXCR, one entry per CDR3 protein. The table lists about 110,000 distinct CDR3 sequences, over 9% of them singletons. With respect to this clonotype: Its target is unknown.

Study outcomes and limitations: By about two months after transplant, alpha-beta T cells reportedly arose from several hundred graft clones that had expanded. Surviving recipient cells, namely T cells and thymic progenitors, were the source of high day-60 TCRbeta diversity in some patients. A year post-transplant, T-cell counts and diversity derived mostly from newly produced T cells.

The sequence was collected from a boy aged 2-9 years with acute lymphoblastic leukemia, due to receive a stem cell transplant. The chain uses TRBV20-1 and TRBJ1-1, with D unresolved. Sequences were derived from PBMCs, sampled before TCRalphabeta/CD19-depleted stem cell transplant. CDR3 in amino acids: CSASVLSTAVTAFF. The CDR3, as DNA: TGCAGTGCTAGCGTCCTGTCCACGGCAGTGACGGCTTTCTTT.